This T cell receptor (beta chain) comes out of a study of T cells in Graves' hyperthyroidism and ophthalmopathy. Findings of the study overall: Blood held most thyroid clonotypes expanded above 0.001 frequency. Prediction of ophthalmopathy progression came a median about 6 months pre-onset.

Clinical symptoms, serum thyroxine and TRAb, thyroid ultrasound and orbital computed tomography together formed the diagnostic basis. TCR beta CDR3 sequences were amplified from RNA transcripts. The HTBI primer set was used in a first-round RT-PCR of the TCR CDR3. TCRdb itself ran the multiplex PCR reads through MiXCR, one entry per CDR3 protein. This table holds hundreds of thousands of distinct CDR3 sequences, about 15% found once. On this clonotype itself: Its antigen is unknown.

V lost 3 bases, J lost 7 bases, and 16 bases lay in between. The CDR3 extends over 16 amino acids. CDR1 is KGHSH, CDR2 LQKENI, per germline. This TCR derives from a man aged 18 to 30 with Graves' ophthalmopathy. Sequences were obtained from blood. The chain recombines TRBV18 with TRBJ1-6; unclear D gene. The CDR3 sequence: CASSPSEGSLNSPLHF. CDR3 in DNA: TGTGCCAGCTCACCCTCCGAAGGCAGCCTCAATTCACCCCTCCACTTT.